This T cell receptor beta chain was sequenced during a study of blood T cell repertoires in COVID-19. At the level of the study: PBMCs, B-cell-depleted T cells, or T cells provided the cDNA or gDNA that made up the material.

Trimming took 4 bases from V and 4 from J; bases not matched to a gene: 7. CDR1 and CDR2 from the germline V gene are SGHTS and YDEGEE. This CDR3 region has 14 residues. Measured with immunoSEQ multiplex PCR; TCRdb has only the in-frame clones, and not every one. The sample holds some 91,000 clones; less than 95% are singletons and the top ten take about 1.7%. The sequenced material came from peripheral blood. This chain joins TRBV5-8 and TRBJ1-1; 7 positions match TRBD1. The TCR originated in a man between 60 and 70 years old with acute or convalescent COVID-19. The CDR3 DNA follows: TGTGCCAGCAGCGATCCAGGGGGTAGCACTGAAGCTTTCTTT. This gives the protein CASSDPGGSTEAFF.